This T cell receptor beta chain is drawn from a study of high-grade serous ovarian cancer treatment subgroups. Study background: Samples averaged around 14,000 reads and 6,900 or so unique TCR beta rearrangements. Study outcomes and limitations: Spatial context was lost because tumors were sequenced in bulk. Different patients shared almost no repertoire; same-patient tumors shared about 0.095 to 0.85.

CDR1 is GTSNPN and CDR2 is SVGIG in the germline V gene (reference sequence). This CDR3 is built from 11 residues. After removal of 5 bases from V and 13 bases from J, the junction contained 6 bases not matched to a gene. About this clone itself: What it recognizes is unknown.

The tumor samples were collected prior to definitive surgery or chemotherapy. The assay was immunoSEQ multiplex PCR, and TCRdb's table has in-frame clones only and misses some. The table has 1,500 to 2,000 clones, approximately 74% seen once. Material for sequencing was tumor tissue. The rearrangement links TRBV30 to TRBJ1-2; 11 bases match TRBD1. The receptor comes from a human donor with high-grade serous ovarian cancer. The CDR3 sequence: CAWSGQGAGTF. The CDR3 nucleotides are TGTGCCTGGTCAGGACAGGGGGCTGGCACCTTC.